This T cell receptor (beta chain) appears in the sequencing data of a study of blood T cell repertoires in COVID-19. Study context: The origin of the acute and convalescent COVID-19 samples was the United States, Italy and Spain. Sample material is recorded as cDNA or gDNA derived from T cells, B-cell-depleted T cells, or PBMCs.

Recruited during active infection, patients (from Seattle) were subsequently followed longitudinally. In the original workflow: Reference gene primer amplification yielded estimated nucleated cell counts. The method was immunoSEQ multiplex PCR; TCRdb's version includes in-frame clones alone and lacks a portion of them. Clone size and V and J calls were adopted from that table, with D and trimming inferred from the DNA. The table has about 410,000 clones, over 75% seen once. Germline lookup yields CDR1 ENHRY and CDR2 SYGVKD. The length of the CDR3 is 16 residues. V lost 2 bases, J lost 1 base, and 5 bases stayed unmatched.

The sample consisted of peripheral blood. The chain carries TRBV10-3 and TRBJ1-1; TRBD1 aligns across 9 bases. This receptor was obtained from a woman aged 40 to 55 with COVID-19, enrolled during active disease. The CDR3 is CAISEVTGGPNTEAFF. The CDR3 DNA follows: TGTGCCATCAGTGAGGTTACAGGGGGCCCGAACACTGAAGCTTTCTTT.